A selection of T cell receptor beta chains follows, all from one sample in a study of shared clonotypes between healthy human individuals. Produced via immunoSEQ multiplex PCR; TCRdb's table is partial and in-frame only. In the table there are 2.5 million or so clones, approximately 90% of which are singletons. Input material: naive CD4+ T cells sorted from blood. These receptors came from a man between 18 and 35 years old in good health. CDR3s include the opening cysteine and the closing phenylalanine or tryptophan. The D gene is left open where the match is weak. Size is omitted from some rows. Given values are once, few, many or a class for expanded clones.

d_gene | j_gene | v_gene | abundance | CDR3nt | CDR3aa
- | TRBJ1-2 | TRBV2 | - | TGTGCCAGCAGTGAACCAGGATACGGCTACACCTTC | CASSEPGYGYTF
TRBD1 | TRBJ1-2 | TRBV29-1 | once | TGCAGCGTTGAAGACAGGGGGCGAAGTTCGGGCTATGGCTACACCTTC | CSVEDRGRSSGYGYTF
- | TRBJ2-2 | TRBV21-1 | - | TGTGCCAGCAGCGGTCTGTCACAGGGGCCTCACACCGGGGAGCTGTTTTTT | CASSGLSQGPHTGELFF
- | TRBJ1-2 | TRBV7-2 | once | TGTGCCAGCAGCTTAGAGCAAGGGGCAGGGAACTATGGCTACACCTTC | CASSLEQGAGNYGYTF
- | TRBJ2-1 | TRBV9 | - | TGTGCCAGCAGCGTACTCGCCATGTCCTACAATGAGCAGTTCTTC | CASSVLAMSYNEQFF
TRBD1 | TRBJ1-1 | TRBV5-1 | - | TGCGCCAGCACCTCGACAGGGGATGGGAACACTGAAGCTTTCTTT | CASTSTGDGNTEAFF
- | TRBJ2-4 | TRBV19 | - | TGTGCCAGTAGTATACAGGGGGAGGAAAACATTCAGTACTTC | CASSIQGEENIQYF
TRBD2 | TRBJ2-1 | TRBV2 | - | TGTGCCAGCAGGGCTAGCGGGGGAAATTACAATGAGCAGTTCTTC | CASRASGGNYNEQFF
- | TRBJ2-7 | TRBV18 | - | TGTGCCAGCTCACCGGGTCTAGGGGGGCTCTACGAGCAGTACTTC | CASSPGLGGLYEQYF
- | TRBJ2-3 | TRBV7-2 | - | TGTGCCAGCAGCCGAGGGTTACCCCGGTATTTT | CASSRGLPRYF
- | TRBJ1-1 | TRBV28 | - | TGTGCCAGCCTGGAAGCCCAGGGGACCCTCGGAAATGAAGCTTTCTTT | CASLEAQGTLGNEAFF
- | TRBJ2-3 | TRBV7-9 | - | TGTGCCAGCGAGGGGGGCCTAGGGGTAGATACGCAGTATTTT | CASEGGLGVDTQYF
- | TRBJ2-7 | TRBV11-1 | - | TGTGCCAGCAGCTTAGGTAATCTCTTACAAGAAAACTACGAGCAGTACTTC | CASSLGNLLQENYEQYF
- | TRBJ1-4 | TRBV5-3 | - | TGTGCCAGAAGCTTGGGGGTGTGGGGCCCAACTAATGAAAAACTGTTTTTT | CARSLGVWGPTNEKLFF
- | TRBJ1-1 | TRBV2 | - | TGTGCCAGCAGTGAGGAAGGAGGCACTGAAGCTTTCTTT | CASSEEGGTEAFF
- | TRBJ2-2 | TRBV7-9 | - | TGTGCCAGCAACAGGGAAGACACCGGGGAGCTGTTTTTT | CASNREDTGELFF
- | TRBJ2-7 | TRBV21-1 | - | TGTGCCAGCAGGGACGGGACAGGGGCCTACGAGCAGTACTTC | CASRDGTGAYEQYF
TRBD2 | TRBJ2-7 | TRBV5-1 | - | TGCGCCAGCAGCTTGGCTCTAGCGGGTGCCTACGAGCAGTACTTC | CASSLALAGAYEQYF
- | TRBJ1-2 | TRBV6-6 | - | TGTGCCAGCAGCCTCCACGTAGGGGAGGTTTATGGCTACACCTTC | CASSLHVGEVYGYTF
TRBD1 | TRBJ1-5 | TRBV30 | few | TGTGCCTGGGGACAGGGGGATCAGCCCCAGCATTTT | CAWGQGDQPQHF
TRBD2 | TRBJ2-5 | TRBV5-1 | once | TGCGCCAGCAGCTTCGGACTAGCGGGAGGGCAAGAGACCCAGTACTTC | CASSFGLAGGQETQYF
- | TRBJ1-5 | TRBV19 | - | TGTGCCAGTAGCACTGAGAGCAGCAATCAGCCCCAGCATTTT | CASSTESSNQPQHF
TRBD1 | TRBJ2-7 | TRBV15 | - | TGTGCCACCAGCAGAGATGAAGCGTTGAGGGGGCCACAAGGGGAGCAGTACTTC | CATSRDEALRGPQGEQYF
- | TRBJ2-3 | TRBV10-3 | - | TGTGCCATCAGGCAGGGGATCGGCACAGATACGCAGTATTTT | CAIRQGIGTDTQYF
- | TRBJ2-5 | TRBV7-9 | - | TGTGCCAGCAGCTTAGAGGACTACGGGTTACAAGAGACCCAGTACTTC | CASSLEDYGLQETQYF
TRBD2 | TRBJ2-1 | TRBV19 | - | TGTGCCAGTAGTCCCGGAGCGGGACTAGCGGCTAATGAGCAGTTCTTC | CASSPGAGLAANEQFF
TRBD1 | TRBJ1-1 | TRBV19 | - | TGTGCCAGTAGCCAGACAGGGATGAACACTGAAGCTTTCTTT | CASSQTGMNTEAFF
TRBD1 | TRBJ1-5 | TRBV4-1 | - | TGCGCCAGCAGCCACGACAGGGCCAATCAGCCCCAGCATTTT | CASSHDRANQPQHF
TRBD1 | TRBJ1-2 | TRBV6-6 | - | TGTGCCAGCAGTCGGGACAGCAACTATGGCTACACCTTC | CASSRDSNYGYTF